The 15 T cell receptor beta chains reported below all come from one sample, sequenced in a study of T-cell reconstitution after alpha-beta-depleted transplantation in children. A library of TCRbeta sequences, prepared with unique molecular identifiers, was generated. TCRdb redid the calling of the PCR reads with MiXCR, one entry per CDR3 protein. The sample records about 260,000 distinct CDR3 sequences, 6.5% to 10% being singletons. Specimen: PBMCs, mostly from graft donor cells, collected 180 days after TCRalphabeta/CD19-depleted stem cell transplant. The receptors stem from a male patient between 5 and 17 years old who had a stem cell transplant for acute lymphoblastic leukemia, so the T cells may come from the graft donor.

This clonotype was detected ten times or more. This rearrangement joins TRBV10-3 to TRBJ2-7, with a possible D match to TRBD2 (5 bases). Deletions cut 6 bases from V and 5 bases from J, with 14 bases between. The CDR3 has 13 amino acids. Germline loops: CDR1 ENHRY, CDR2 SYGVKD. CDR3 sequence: CAISWRTINEQYF. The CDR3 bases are TGTGCCATCAGCTGGAGGACCATCAACGAGCAGTACTTC.

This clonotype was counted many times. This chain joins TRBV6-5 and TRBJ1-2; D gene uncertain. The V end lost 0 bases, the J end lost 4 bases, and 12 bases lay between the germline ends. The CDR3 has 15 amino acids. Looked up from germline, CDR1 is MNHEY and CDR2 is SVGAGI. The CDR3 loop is CASSYSSGKGYGYTF. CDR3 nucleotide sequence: TGTGCCAGCAGTTACTCGTCGGGGAAGGGCTATGGCTACACCTTC.

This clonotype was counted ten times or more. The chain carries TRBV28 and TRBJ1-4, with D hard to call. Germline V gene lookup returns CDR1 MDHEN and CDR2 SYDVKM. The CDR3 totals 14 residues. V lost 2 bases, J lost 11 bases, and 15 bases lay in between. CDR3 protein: CASSLRSALGKLFF. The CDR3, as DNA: TGTGCCAGCAGTTTACGGTCGGCGCTGGGGAAACTGTTTTTT.

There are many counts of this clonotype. The CDR3 DNA reads TGTGCCAGTAGTATGACAGGGGATTCTGGCTACACCTTC. Encoded protein: CASSMTGDSGYTF. The chain employs TRBV19 and TRBJ1-2, with 8 nucleotides matching TRBD1. J was trimmed by 7 bases and V by 3 bases; bases with no gene match: 4. The CDR3 has 13 amino acids. From germline, CDR1 is LNHDA and CDR2 SQIVND (reference sequence).

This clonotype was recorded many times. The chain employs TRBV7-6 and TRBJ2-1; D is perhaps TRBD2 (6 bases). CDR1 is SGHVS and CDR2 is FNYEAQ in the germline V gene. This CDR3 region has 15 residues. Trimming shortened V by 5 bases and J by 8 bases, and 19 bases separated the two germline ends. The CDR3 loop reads CASSLTSSGMHEQFF. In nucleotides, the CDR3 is TGTGCCAGCAGCCTAACTAGCTCCGGTATGCATGAGCAGTTCTTC.

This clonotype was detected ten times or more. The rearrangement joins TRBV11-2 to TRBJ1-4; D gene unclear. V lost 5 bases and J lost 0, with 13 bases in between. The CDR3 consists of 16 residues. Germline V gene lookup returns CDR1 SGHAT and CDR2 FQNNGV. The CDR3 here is CASSPRRFATNEKLFF. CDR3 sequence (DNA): TGTGCCAGCAGCCCTAGACGGTTTGCAACTAATGAAAAACTGTTTTTT.

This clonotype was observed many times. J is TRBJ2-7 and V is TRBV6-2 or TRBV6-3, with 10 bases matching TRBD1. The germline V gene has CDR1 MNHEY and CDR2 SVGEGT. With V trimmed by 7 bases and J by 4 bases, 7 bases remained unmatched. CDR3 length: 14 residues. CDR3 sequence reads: CASTPTGGLYEQYF. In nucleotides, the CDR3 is TGTGCCAGCACCCCGACAGGGGGCTTATACGAGCAGTACTTC.

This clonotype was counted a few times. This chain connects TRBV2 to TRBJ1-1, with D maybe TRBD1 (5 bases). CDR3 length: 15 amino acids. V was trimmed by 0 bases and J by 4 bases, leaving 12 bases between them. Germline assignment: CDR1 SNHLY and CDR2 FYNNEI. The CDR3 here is CASSEAPGGSTEAFF. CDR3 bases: TGTGCCAGCAGTGAAGCGCCCGGGGGTAGCACTGAAGCTTTCTTT.

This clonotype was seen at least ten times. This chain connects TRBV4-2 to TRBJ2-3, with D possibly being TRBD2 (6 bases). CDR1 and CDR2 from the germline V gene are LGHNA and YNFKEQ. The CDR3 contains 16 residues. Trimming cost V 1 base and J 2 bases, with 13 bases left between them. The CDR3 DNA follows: TGTGCCAGCAGCCAAGGGGCGGGACTCAACACAGATACGCAGTATTTT. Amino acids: CASSQGAGLNTDTQYF.

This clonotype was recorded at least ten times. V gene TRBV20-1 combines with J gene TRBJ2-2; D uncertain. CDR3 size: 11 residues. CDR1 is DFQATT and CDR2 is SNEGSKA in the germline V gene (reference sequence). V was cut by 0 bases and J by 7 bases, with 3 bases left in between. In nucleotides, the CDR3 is TGCAGTGCTAGAGACCGCGGGGAGCTGTTTTTT. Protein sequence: CSARDRGELFF.

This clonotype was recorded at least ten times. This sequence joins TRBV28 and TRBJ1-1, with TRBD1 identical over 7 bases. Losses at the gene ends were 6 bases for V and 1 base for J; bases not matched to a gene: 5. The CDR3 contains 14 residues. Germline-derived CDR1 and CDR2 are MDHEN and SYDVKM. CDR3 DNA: TGTGCCAGCAGGCCACAGGGGAGGAACACTGAAGCTTTCTTT. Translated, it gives CASRPQGRNTEAFF.

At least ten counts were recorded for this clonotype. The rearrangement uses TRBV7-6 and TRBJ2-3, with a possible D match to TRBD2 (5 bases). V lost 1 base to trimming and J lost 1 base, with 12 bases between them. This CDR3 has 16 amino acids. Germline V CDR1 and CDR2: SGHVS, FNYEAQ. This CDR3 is CASSLGSGRGTDTQYF. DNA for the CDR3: TGTGCCAGCAGCTTAGGGAGCGGCAGAGGCACAGATACGCAGTATTTT.

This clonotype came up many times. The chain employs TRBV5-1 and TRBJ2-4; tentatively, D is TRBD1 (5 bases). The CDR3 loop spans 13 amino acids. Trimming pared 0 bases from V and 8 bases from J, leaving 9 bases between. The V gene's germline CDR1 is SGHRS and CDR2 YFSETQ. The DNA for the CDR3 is TGCGCCAGCAGCTTGGAGCAGGGCGACATTCAGTACTTC. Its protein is CASSLEQGDIQYF.

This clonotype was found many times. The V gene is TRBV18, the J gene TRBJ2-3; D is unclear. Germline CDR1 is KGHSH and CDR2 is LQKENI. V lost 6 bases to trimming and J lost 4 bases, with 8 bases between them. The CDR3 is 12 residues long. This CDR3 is CASSPRPDTQYF. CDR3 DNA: TGTGCCAGCTCGCCTAGGCCAGATACGCAGTATTTT.

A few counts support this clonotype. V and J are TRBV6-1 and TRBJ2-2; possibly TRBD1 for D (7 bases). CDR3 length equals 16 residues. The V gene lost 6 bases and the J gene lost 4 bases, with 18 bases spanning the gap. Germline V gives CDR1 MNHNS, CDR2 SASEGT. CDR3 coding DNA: TGTGCCAGCAGACCCAGGGGGGTCATCGGCACCGGGGAGCTGTTTTTT. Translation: CASRPRGVIGTGELFF.